The present T cell receptor (beta chain) was sequenced within a study of naive and memory T cell subsets. An equimolar mix of two oligonucleotides served as the beta constant-region primer for TRBC1 and TRBC2. Ligated cDNA was amplified by four rounds of PCR with nested alpha and beta constant-region primers and SP2. MiXCR, applied by TCRdb to the UMI-ligation and nested PCR reads, yields one record per CDR3 protein. Of over 130,000 distinct CDR3 sequences in the sample, roughly a fifth are singletons; the top ten hold around 0.63%. V was clipped by 2 bases and J by 1 base; unmatched bases: 5. The CDR3 covers 16 residues. The V gene's germline CDR1 is MNHEY and CDR2 SVGAGI. This clonotype was found a few times. Its antigen is unidentified. General study points: Especially in CD8 cells, naive repertoires contained a few larger clonotypes, possibly CD45RA-re-expressing memory cells.

The chain recombines TRBV6-5 with TRBJ2-3, with 8 bases lining up with TRBD1. The source material was naive CD8+ T cells from blood. The clonotype originates from a human donor in good health. The CDR3 loop reads CASSYLPTGGTDTQYF. CDR3 DNA: TGTGCCAGCAGTTACCTTCCGACAGGGGGCACAGATACGCAGTATTTT.